Each of the 25 T cell receptor beta chains below was sequenced from the same sample in a study of T-cell reconstitution after alpha-beta-depleted transplantation in children. Unique molecular identifiers tagged the TCRbeta library. One entry per CDR3 protein results from TCRdb running MiXCR on the PCR reads. The repertoire holds over 400,000 distinct CDR3 sequences, 12% seen once, with around 6% in the top ten. The material was PBMCs from the stem cell graft donor, obtained from the stem cell graft. These receptors originate from a human donor who donated a stem cell graft to a child with combined immunodeficiency.

A single count supports this clonotype. The genes are TRBV19 and TRBJ2-5; 8 bases match TRBD2. This CDR3 has 15 residues. CDR1 is LNHDA, CDR2 SQIVND, per germline (reference sequence). Unmatched junction bases numbered 4, after V lost 2 bases and J lost 2 bases. CDR3 residues: CASSIKASGQETQYF. DNA of the CDR3: TGTGCCAGTAGTATAAAGGCTAGCGGGCAAGAGACCCAGTACTTC.

This clonotype was counted at least ten times. This chain links TRBV4-3 with TRBJ2-5, with a weak D call TRBD2 (6 bases). This CDR3 spans 13 amino acids. Trimming shortened V by 1 base and J by 4 bases, and 7 bases separated the two germline ends. Germline CDR1 and CDR2: LGHNA and YSLEER. The CDR3 reads CASSQGLVETQYF. CDR3 DNA: TGCGCCAGCAGCCAAGGACTAGTAGAGACCCAGTACTTC.

This clonotype was recorded a few times. The DNA for the CDR3 is TGCAGTGCTAGGTGGGGACAGGGGGCGATCTACGAGCAGTACTTC. It specifies CSARWGQGAIYEQYF. This chain links TRBV20-1 with TRBJ2-7; 12 bases map to TRBD1. The germline V gene has CDR1 DFQATT and CDR2 SNEGSKA (reference sequence). V gave up 3 bases and J gave up 3 bases; unmatched junction bases: 6. The CDR3 covers 15 residues.

This rearrangement joins TRBV12-3 or TRBV12-4 to TRBJ1-4; no reliable D call. V lost 0 bases, J lost 3 bases, and 11 bases lay in between. This CDR3 comprises 16 residues. The CDR3 nucleotides read TGTGCCAGCAGTTTAGCGGGCCGGGGATCTAATGAAAAACTGTTTTTT. Protein: CASSLAGRGSNEKLFF.

This clonotype has more than one count but fewer than ten. The CDR3 coding sequence is TGTGCCAGCGGGGTAGAGATGGATACGCAGTATTTT. Translating gives CASGVEMDTQYF. The chain couples TRBV12-3 or TRBV12-4 to TRBJ2-3, with D unclear. V was shortened by 8 bases and J by 6 bases, with 12 bases between the two germline ends. This CDR3 comprises 12 residues.

This clonotype has only a few counts. This rearrangement joins TRBV5-1 to TRBJ2-7, with TRBD1 identical over 8 bases. CDR1 SGHRS and CDR2 YFSETQ come from the germline V gene. This CDR3 spans 15 amino acids. V dropped 4 bases and J dropped 2; count of bases not matched to a gene: 8. CDR3 bases: TGCGCCAGCAGCGGGGGGCGGGACAGGACCTACGAGCAGTACTTC. Translation: CASSGGRDRTYEQYF. The whole variable domain, filled in from reference TRBV5-1 and TRBJ2-7, reads KAGVTQTPRYLIKTRGQQVTLSCSPISGHRSVSWYQQTPGQGLQFLFEYFSETQRNKGNFPGRFSGRQFSNSRSEMNVSTLELGDSALYLCASSGGRDRTYEQYFGPGTRLTVT.

The rearrangement uses TRBV6-1 and TRBJ2-5; unclear D gene. The CDR3 is 14 residues long. Between the trimmed V and J ends, which lost 4 bases and 5 bases, there was a span of 14 bases. Per the germline V gene, CDR1 is MNHNS and CDR2 is SASEGT. The chain's CDR3 is CASSGRTRSETQYF. CDR3 coding DNA: TGTGCCAGCAGTGGCAGGACGCGATCCGAGACCCAGTACTTC.

At least ten counts were recorded for this clonotype. The chain joins TRBV12-3 or TRBV12-4 to TRBJ2-5; TRBD2 agrees at 16 bases. This CDR3 is built from 17 residues. V was pared by 6 bases and J by 5 bases, with 9 bases of the junction left unmatched. CDR3 DNA: TGTGCCAGCAGCCCCGGGACTAGCGGGGGGGCCAGGGAGACCCAGTACTTC. It yields the protein CASSPGTSGGARETQYF.

The rearrangement links TRBV7-9 to TRBJ2-1; 9 bases agree with TRBD1. Unmatched junction bases numbered 5, after V lost 5 bases and J lost 9 bases. Germline CDR1 SEHNR, CDR2 FQNEAQ (reference sequence). The CDR3 runs 13 residues. CDR3 coding DNA: TGTGCCAGCAGCAGCGGGACAGGGTTTGAGCAGTTCTTC. Protein sequence: CASSSGTGFEQFF.

This clonotype was counted only a few times. The chain uses TRBV29-1 and TRBJ2-7; D not resolved. The CDR3 totals 11 residues. The V and J ends lost 4 bases and 4 bases respectively, with 8 bases between them. The germline gives CDR1 SQVTM, CDR2 ANQGSEA. CDR3: CSVVVEYEQYF. CDR3 DNA sequence: TGCAGCGTTGTCGTGGAGTACGAGCAGTACTTC.

This chain links TRBV6-2 or TRBV6-3 with TRBJ2-1, with D possibly being TRBD2 (6 bases). V was clipped by 5 bases and J by 3 bases, with 14 bases between them. Germline lookup yields CDR1 MNHEY and CDR2 SVGEGT. The CDR3 contains 15 residues. CDR3 amino acids: CASSPAGTGYNEQFF. The DNA for the CDR3 is TGTGCCAGCAGTCCCGCCGGGACTGGCTACAATGAGCAGTTCTTC.

This clonotype turned up a few times. This chain uses TRBV6-2 or TRBV6-3 with TRBJ2-3; 7 bases align to TRBD1. V dropped 3 bases and J dropped 3; count of bases not matched to a gene: 12. This CDR3 region has 17 residues. Germline V CDR1 and CDR2: MNHEY, SVGEGT. For the CDR3, the DNA is TGTGCCAGCAGTTATCCAAACGACAGGGTTGGTACAGATACGCAGTATTTT. Amino acids: CASSYPNDRVGTDTQYF.

This clonotype was seen more than once but under ten times. The V call is TRBV28, the J call TRBJ1-2; TRBD1 matches at 7 bases. The CDR3 loop spans 16 amino acids. Trimming at V came to 6 bases and at J to 4 bases, leaving 14 bases not matched to a gene. Germline values: CDR1 MDHEN, CDR2 SYDVKM. The CDR3 here is CASRTLLRYRGYGYTF. Written as DNA, the CDR3 is TGTGCCAGCAGAACCCTCCTCCGATACAGGGGCTATGGCTACACCTTC.

This clonotype has ten or more counts. The chain links TRBV4-1 to TRBJ2-1; 7 bases match TRBD1. V gave up 1 base and J gave up 8 bases; unmatched junction bases: 8. Germline values: CDR1 MGHRA, CDR2 YSYEKL. CDR3 length: 15 amino acids. CDR3 amino acids: CASSQGQGIDDEQFF. CDR3 DNA: TGCGCCAGCAGCCAAGGACAGGGCATAGACGATGAGCAGTTCTTC.

A few counts support this clonotype. This chain joins TRBV30 and TRBJ1-1, with no clear D. The CDR3 runs 13 residues. The V end was cut by 3 bases, the J end by 3 bases, with 11 bases between. Germline values: CDR1 GTSNPN, CDR2 SVGIG (reference sequence). The CDR3 here is CAWSRRADTEAFF. In nucleotides, the CDR3 is TGTGCCTGGAGCAGGAGGGCGGACACTGAAGCTTTCTTT.

The rearrangement joins TRBV12-3 or TRBV12-4 to TRBJ2-7; TRBD1 might be the D (6 bases). Deletions cut 7 bases from V and 4 bases from J, with 8 bases between. The CDR3 totals 11 residues. CDR3 DNA: TGTGCCAGCACCACAGGGTACGAGCAGTACTTC. It specifies CASTTGYEQYF.

The table lists this clonotype with a few counts. This chain connects TRBV28 to TRBJ2-3; 10 positions agree with TRBD1. V lost 6 bases, J lost 5 bases, and 8 bases stayed unmatched. The CDR3 length is 15 residues. Germline assignment: CDR1 MDHEN and CDR2 SYDVKM. CDR3 residues: CASRAGTGALDTQYF. The DNA for the CDR3 is TGTGCCAGCAGGGCCGGGACAGGGGCGCTAGATACGCAGTATTTT.

This clonotype was recorded a few times. This chain joins TRBV10-3 and TRBJ2-7, with 8 bases matching TRBD2. The CDR3 is 15 residues long. V lost 2 bases and J lost 0; bases outside the gene matches: 3. Germline V gene lookup returns CDR1 ENHRY and CDR2 SYGVKD. The CDR3 coding sequence is TGTGCCATCAGTGAGACGGGGACTAGCTCCTACGAGCAGTACTTC. Its translation: CAISETGTSSYEQYF.

Ten or more counts support this clonotype. The rearrangement joins TRBV27 to TRBJ2-1, with TRBD2 matching over 8 bases. This CDR3 has 14 residues. Germline values: CDR1 MNHEY, CDR2 SMNVEV (reference sequence). After removal of 10 bases from V and 0 bases from J, the junction contained 5 bases not matched to a gene. CDR3 DNA sequence: TGTGCCACCGGGGGGGAGAGCTCCTACAATGAGCAGTTCTTC. It is translated as CATGGESSYNEQFF.

This clonotype has a count of ten or more. This chain connects TRBV21-1 to TRBJ2-7; the table calls TRBD2, which could not be checked here. TRBV21-1 is a pseudogene. The CDR3 spans 21 residues. The CDR3 DNA sequence: TGTGCCAGCACCGGACAGTACTTTAGCGGGAGATCCCCGAACACCCACTACGAGCAGTACTTC. Its translation: CASTGQYFSGRSPNTHYEQYF.

This clonotype was picked up a small number of times. The chain uses TRBV5-1 and TRBJ2-7, with D perhaps being TRBD1 or TRBD2 (5 bases each). Between the trimmed V and J ends, which lost 5 bases and 3 bases, there was a span of 6 bases. The CDR3 spans 11 residues. Germline CDR1 and CDR2: SGHRS and YFSETQ. CDR3 DNA: TGCGCCAGCAGGGGGGTCTACGAGCAGTACTTC. It translates to CASRGVYEQYF.

There are many counts of this clonotype. This chain uses TRBV5-6 with TRBJ1-1; TRBD1 might be the D (6 bases). The CDR3 is 15 amino acids. Germline CDR1 and CDR2: SGHDT and YYEEEE. V shed 4 bases and J shed 4 bases, with 17 bases lying between them. The CDR3 sequence: CASSQGSWYGTEAFF. As DNA, the CDR3 is TGTGCCAGCAGCCAGGGGAGTTGGTATGGCACTGAAGCTTTCTTT.

The chain employs TRBV24-1 and TRBJ2-1; 8 nucleotides align to TRBD2. CDR3 size: 15 residues. Trimming cost V 0 bases and J 16 bases; bases outside gene matches: 13. CDR1 is KGHDR, CDR2 SFDVKD, per germline. CDR3 DNA: TGTGCCACCAGTGATTTGGGCGGGAGAAGTAGCGGGGAATTCTTC. It specifies CATSDLGGRSSGEFF.

This clonotype was seen many times. The J gene is TRBJ2-5, the V gene TRBV7-2; 10 bases are a match to TRBD1. V lost 4 bases and J lost 3; bases outside the gene matches: 11. The CDR3 contains 17 residues. Germline V gene data show CDR1 as SGHTA and CDR2 as FQGNSA. The CDR3 sequence: CASSSPLTGGAEETQYF. CDR3 in DNA: TGTGCCAGCAGCTCCCCCTTGACAGGGGGCGCGGAAGAGACCCAGTACTTC. The variable domain in full, with the rest retrieved from reference TRBV7-2 and TRBJ2-5, is GAGVSQSPSNKVTEKGKDVELRCDPISGHTALYWYRQSLGQGLEFLIYFQGNSAPDKSGLPSDRFSAERTGGSVSTLTIQRTQQEDSAVYLCASSSPLTGGAEETQYFGPGTRLLVL.

The chain has TRBV6-2 or TRBV6-3 and TRBJ1-5; 10 bases align to TRBD1. The length of the CDR3 is 15 residues. V lost 7 bases to trimming and J lost 5 bases; unmatched junction nucleotides: 8. The germline V gene has CDR1 MNHEY and CDR2 SVGEGT. The CDR3 reads CASNKGQGIDQPQHF. The CDR3 DNA reads TGTGCCAGCAACAAGGGACAGGGGATCGATCAGCCCCAGCATTTT.